The next 17 T cell receptor beta chains were all read from a single sample in a study of cytotoxic CD8 clonotypes in ibrutinib-treated CLL. Sequencing used immunoSEQ multiplex PCR; TCRdb keeps in-frame clones, though not all of them. The sample includes 130,000 to 150,000 clones, roughly three quarters seen only once; the top ten take over 10%. Sequencing was performed on PBMCs, taken after 12 months of ibrutinib treatment. The receptors here all came from a human donor with chronic lymphocytic leukemia.

The V and J genes are TRBV2 and TRBJ2-6; no clear D gene. With 9 bases removed from V and 2 bases from J, the gap between germline ends came to 8 bases. CDR1 SNHLY and CDR2 FYNNEI come from the germline V gene. The CDR3 extends over 13 amino acids. The CDR3 nucleotides are TGTGCCAGAAACCTCCCTGGGGCCAACGTCCTGACTTTC. Translated: CARNLPGANVLTF.

This clone was found once. CDR3 nucleotides: TGCGCCAGCAGCTTGGAGGTAGCGGGAGGATATGCCACCGAGCAGTACTTC. Residues: CASSLEVAGGYATEQYF. The chain has TRBV5-1 and TRBJ2-7; 10 positions agree with TRBD2. Germline lookup yields CDR1 SGHRS and CDR2 YFSETQ. V shed 0 bases, J shed 6 bases, and the junction held 12 bases outside the gene matches. The CDR3 contains 17 residues.

The chain uses TRBV5-1 and TRBJ2-7; 8 bases are a match to TRBD1. The germline V gene encodes CDR1 SGHRS and CDR2 YFSETQ. This CDR3 has 17 amino acids. With V trimmed by 0 bases and J by 2 bases, 10 bases remained unmatched. The CDR3 nucleotides read TGCGCCAGCAGCTTGGAAGTCCGGGACAGGATTACCTACGAGCAGTACTTC. Amino acid sequence: CASSLEVRDRITYEQYF.

This clone was observed a handful of times. The rearrangement links TRBV2 to TRBJ1-5; possible D gene TRBD1, 6 bases. V was shortened by 7 bases and J by 6 bases, with 19 bases between the two germline ends. The CDR3 is 15 amino acids. Germline V CDR1 and CDR2: SNHLY, FYNNEI. The CDR3 region has the DNA TGTGCCAGCACCACCGGCGCGGGGGCAGGTCAGCCCCAGCATTTT. This encodes CASTTGAGAGQPQHF. Filled out from reference TRBV2 and TRBJ1-5, the complete variable domain reads EPEVTQTPSHQVTQMGQEVILRCVPISNHLYFYWYRQILGQKVEFLVSFYNNEISEKSEIFDDQFSVERPDGSNFTLKIRSTKLEDSAMYFCASTTGAGAGQPQHFGDGTRLSIL.

This clone has only a few counts. This sequence joins TRBV4-2 and TRBJ2-7, with 8 bases that match TRBD2. The CDR3 runs 13 residues. Trimming removed 0 bases from V and 11 bases from J; junction bases left unmatched: 6. Germline V gives CDR1 LGHNA, CDR2 YNFKEQ. The chain's CDR3 is CASSQDLQREKYF. The CDR3 DNA reads TGTGCCAGCAGCCAAGATCTCCAGCGGGAGAAGTACTTC.

The rearrangement links TRBV7-2 to TRBJ1-5; no firm D call. The ends were cut back, 1 base at V and 0 bases at J, with 7 bases in the middle. This CDR3 is 15 amino acids long. The V gene's germline CDR1 is SGHTA and CDR2 FQGNSA. This chain's CDR3 is CASSLGQLSNQPQHF. In nucleotides, the CDR3 is TGTGCCAGCAGCTTAGGGCAGCTTAGCAATCAGCCCCAGCATTTT.

V usage is TRBV7-2 and J usage is TRBJ1-2, with 7 bases lining up with TRBD1. Germline values: CDR1 SGHTA, CDR2 FQGNSA. V lost 4 bases, J lost 4 bases, and 6 bases stayed unmatched. The CDR3 consists of 14 residues. The CDR3 nucleotides are TGTGCCAGCAGCTCTCAGGGGGACGGCTATGGCTACACCTTC. This translates into CASSSQGDGYGYTF. Looking up the rest from reference TRBV7-2 and TRBJ1-2 gives the full variable domain: GAGVSQSPSNKVTEKGKDVELRCDPISGHTALYWYRQSLGQGLEFLIYFQGNSAPDKSGLPSDRFSAERTGGSVSTLTIQRTQQEDSAVYLCASSSQGDGYGYTFGSGTRLTVV.

The chain couples TRBV6-6 to TRBJ1-1, with TRBD1 matching over 7 bases. CDR1 and CDR2 (germline): MNHNY, SVGAGI (reference sequence). V dropped 10 bases and J dropped 4; count of bases not matched to a gene: 0. The length of the CDR3 is 10 residues. The CDR3 protein is CATGGTEAFF. CDR3 bases: TGTGCCACAGGGGGCACTGAAGCTTTCTTT.

A few counts support this clone. This sequence joins TRBV28 and TRBJ1-1; TRBD1 agrees at 7 bases. The CDR3 runs 11 residues. J gave up 10 bases and V 6 bases, and 5 bases lay outside the gene matches. Per germline, CDR1 MDHEN and CDR2 SYDVKM. The CDR3 loop reads CASRGQSGAFF. The DNA of the CDR3 is TGTGCCAGCAGGGGACAGTCGGGAGCTTTCTTT.

This clone was found a few times. The chain recombines TRBV6-1 with TRBJ2-7; D is unclear. The CDR3 runs 14 residues. Germline CDR1 MNHNS, CDR2 SASEGT. V was clipped by 7 bases and J by 1 base, with 14 bases between them. Written as DNA, the CDR3 is TGTGCCAGCACCCCCGGACGGTTATCCTACGAGCAGTACTTC. Translating it yields CASTPGRLSYEQYF.

This sequence joins TRBV19 and TRBJ2-5, with D possibly matching TRBD2 (7 bases). Germline CDR1 reads LNHDA; CDR2 reads SQIVND (reference sequence). There are 14 residues in the CDR3. V shed 3 bases and J shed 5 bases, with 13 bases lying between them. CDR3 sequence: CASSMTGGRETQYF. The CDR3 DNA is TGTGCCAGTAGTATGACGGGGGGCCGGGAGACCCAGTACTTC.

With respect to this clone: At one of its ends the junction is not consistent with the germline gene, which may arise from a read error. The V and J genes are TRBV7-7 and TRBJ2-7; D may be TRBD2 (6 bases). Germline lookup yields CDR1 SSHAT and CDR2 FNYEAQ (reference sequence). The CDR3 is made up of 14 amino acids. The CDR3 loop reads CASSRGLDSYEQYF. The CDR3 DNA follows: TGTGCTAGCAGCCGGGGACTCGACTCCTACGAGCAGTACTTC.

This clone was counted a few times. The chain employs TRBV11-3 and TRBJ2-3; 7 nucleotides match TRBD2. The CDR3 is 15 amino acids. After removal of 5 bases from V and 1 base from J, the junction contained 6 bases not matched to a gene. In germline, CDR1 is SGHNT, CDR2 YENEEA. CDR3 nucleotides: TGTGCCAGCAGCCCGGCTAGCGGACGCACAGATACGCAGTATTTT. Translation: CASSPASGRTDTQYF.

V gene TRBV4-1 combines with J gene TRBJ2-1; TRBD1 matches at 8 bases. Per the germline V gene, CDR1 is MGHRA and CDR2 is YSYEKL. V trimming: 1 base; J trimming: 9 bases; junction bases outside the gene matches: 5. CDR3 length: 14 amino acids. In DNA, the CDR3 is TGCGCCAGCAGCCAAGGACAGGGGTCGGTTGAGCAGTTCTTC. This gives the protein CASSQGQGSVEQFF.

The V gene is TRBV14, the J gene TRBJ1-2, with 8 bases identical to TRBD1. Germline values: CDR1 SGHDN, CDR2 FVKESK. V lost 4 bases to trimming and J lost 4 bases; unmatched junction nucleotides: 2. The CDR3 has 13 residues. DNA for the CDR3: TGTGCCAGCAGCCTGACAGGGGCCTATGGCTACACCTTC. Translation: CASSLTGAYGYTF. The whole variable domain, filled in from reference TRBV14 and TRBJ1-2, reads EAGVTQFPSHSVIEKGQTVTLRCDPISGHDNLYWYRRVMGKEIKFLLHFVKESKQDESGMPNNRFLAERTGGTYSTLKVQPAELEDSGVYFCASSLTGAYGYTFGSGTRLTVV.

The V gene is TRBV14, the J gene TRBJ2-7; D is unclear. CDR3 length: 12 residues. Trimming removed 3 bases from V and 5 bases from J, with 8 bases in between. Germline V gives CDR1 SGHDN, CDR2 FVKESK. The CDR3 spells CASSHLRNEQYF. The CDR3 DNA reads TGTGCCAGCAGCCACCTGAGGAACGAGCAGTACTTC.

V and J are TRBV9 and TRBJ1-4; 10 bases line up with TRBD1. Germline assignment: CDR1 SGDLS and CDR2 YYNGEE. Trimming at V came to 3 bases and at J to 7 bases, leaving 6 bases not matched to a gene. The CDR3 covers 15 residues. CDR3 sequence reads: CASSALTGGGEKLFF. DNA for the CDR3: TGTGCCAGCAGCGCCCTGACAGGGGGCGGTGAAAAACTGTTTTTT.